The present entry profiles one T cell receptor (beta chain) with its context. Its specificity is not known. Using quantitative 5'-RACE with molecular barcodes, the authors made TCR beta libraries. TCRdb re-called the 5' RACE reads with MiXCR, one entry per CDR3 protein. The sample consists of approximately 520,000 distinct CDR3 sequences, approximately 5.3% of them appearing once. This specimen comes from a study of CD8 T cells in ankylosing spondylitis. Overall study results and limits: Earlier authors reported some of these motif variants in reactive arthritis synovial fluid and blood. Disease-linked clones reportedly showed significant enrichment in matched ankylosing spondylitis synovial fluid. Apparently characteristic of ankylosing spondylitis blood was a TCR beta motif (eight highly homologous variants). With a CD8+ phenotype, disease-linked clones were relatively rare in peripheral blood.

The ends were cut back, 0 bases at V and 5 bases at J, with 12 bases in the middle. Germline lookup yields CDR1 SGHRS and CDR2 YFSETQ. This CDR3 comprises 15 residues. This TCR was recovered from a male donor with ankylosing spondylitis. This chain connects TRBV5-1 to TRBJ2-1, with D perhaps matching TRBD2 (5 bases). Sequencing was done on a sample of blood, either unsorted or a sorted T cell fraction (not recorded which). The CDR3 DNA follows: TGCGCCAGCAGCTTGGAACTAGTGTGGGACAATGAGCAGTTCTTC. This gives the protein CASSLELVWDNEQFF.